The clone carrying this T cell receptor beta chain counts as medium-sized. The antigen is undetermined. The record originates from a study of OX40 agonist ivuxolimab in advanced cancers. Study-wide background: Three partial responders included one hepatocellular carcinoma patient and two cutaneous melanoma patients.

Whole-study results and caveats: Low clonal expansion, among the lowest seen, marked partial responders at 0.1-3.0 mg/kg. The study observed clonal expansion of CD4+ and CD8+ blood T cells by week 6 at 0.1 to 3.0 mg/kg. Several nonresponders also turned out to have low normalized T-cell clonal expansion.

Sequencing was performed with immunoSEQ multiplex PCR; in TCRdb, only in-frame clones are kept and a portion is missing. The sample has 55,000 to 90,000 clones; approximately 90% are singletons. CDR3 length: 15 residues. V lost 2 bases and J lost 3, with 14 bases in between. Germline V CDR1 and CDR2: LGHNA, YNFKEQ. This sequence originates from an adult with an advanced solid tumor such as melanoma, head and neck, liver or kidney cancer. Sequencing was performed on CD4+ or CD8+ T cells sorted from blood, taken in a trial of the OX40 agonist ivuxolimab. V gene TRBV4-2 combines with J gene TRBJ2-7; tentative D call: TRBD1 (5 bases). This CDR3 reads CASSQPSDRYYEQYF. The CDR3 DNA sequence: TGTGCCAGCAGCCAACCCTCCGACAGATACTACGAGCAGTACTTC.